Each of the 15 T cell receptor beta chains below was sequenced from the same sample in a study of shared clonotypes between healthy human individuals. Positively selected for CCR7, the CD45RO-negative cells used as naive CD8 cells excluded terminally differentiated effector memory CD45RA+ cells. Data came from immunoSEQ multiplex PCR; TCRdb stores just in-frame clones and leaves some out. The sample contains around 2.1 million clones, just over 90% of which appear only once. The sample comprised naive CD8+ T cells from PBMCs. These receptors originate from a man aged 18 to 29 in good health. Some clones in this sample may be carry-over from other donors' samples.

The chain joins TRBV10-2 to TRBJ2-2; 9 nucleotides line up with TRBD1. The CDR3 runs to 16 residues. J was trimmed by 2 bases and V by 5 bases; bases with no gene match: 6. Germline assignment: CDR1 WSHSY and CDR2 SAAADI. The CDR3 nucleotides are TGCGCCAGCAGTCCGGACAGGGGAAGCAACACCGGGGAGCTGTTTTTT. Translation gives CASSPDRGSNTGELFF.

The CDR3 region is CASLQSDSNWRQPQHF. DNA for the CDR3: TGTGCCAGCCTTCAATCGGACAGTAATTGGAGGCAGCCCCAGCATTTT. The gene calls are TRBV28 and TRBJ1-5, with a possible D match to TRBD1 (6 bases). Germline-derived CDR1 and CDR2 are MDHEN and SYDVKM. Trimming shortened V by 8 bases and J by 7 bases, and 24 bases separated the two germline ends. The CDR3 has 16 residues.

The chain links TRBV27 to TRBJ2-7; a possible D gene is TRBD2 (5 bases). The germline V and J ends were trimmed by 3 bases and 0 bases, with 21 bases remaining between them. Germline lookup yields CDR1 MNHEY and CDR2 SMNVEV (reference sequence). The CDR3 spans 18 residues. The CDR3 reads CASSFWKTERKSSYEQYF. The CDR3 DNA is TGTGCCAGCAGTTTTTGGAAGACTGAGCGGAAAAGCTCCTACGAGCAGTACTTC.

This chain links TRBV10-3 with TRBJ2-3; D may be TRBD2 (6 bases). Germline V CDR1 and CDR2: ENHRY, SYGVKD. Trimming took 3 bases from V and 1 from J, leaving 17 bases between them. The CDR3 spans 17 residues. CDR3 nucleotides: TGTGCCATCAGTGACCTCGGGGGAGTTGGCGGCACAGATACGCAGTATTTT. Amino acids: CAISDLGGVGGTDTQYF.

The chain is built from TRBV21-1 and TRBJ2-1. TRBV21-1 is assigned pseudogene status. CDR3 length equals 17 residues. CDR3 in DNA: TGTGCCAGCAGCAAATTGAGTCCCCGGGGCACCTACAATGAGCAGTTCTTC. It specifies CASSKLSPRGTYNEQFF.

V usage is TRBV4-1 and J usage is TRBJ1-3; TRBD1 is a possible D gene (6 bases). The germline V gene encodes CDR1 MGHRA and CDR2 YSYEKL. CDR3 length equals 16 residues. The V end was cut by 4 bases, the J end by 0 bases, with 13 bases between. CDR3 DNA sequence: TGCGCCAGCAGCCCCGTGACAGGCTTCTCTGGAAACACCATATATTTT. The encoded protein is CASSPVTGFSGNTIYF.

This sequence joins TRBV2 and TRBJ1-5; 9 nucleotides line up with TRBD1. The CDR3 is 17 residues long. Germline CDR1 SNHLY, CDR2 FYNNEI. The junction had 9 bases not matched to a gene; V was cut back by 6 bases and J by 0 bases. CDR3 sequence (DNA): TGTGCCAGCAGCCTAGGGACAGGGCGAAATAGCAATCAGCCCCAGCATTTT. The encoded protein is CASSLGTGRNSNQPQHF.

The gene calls are TRBV27 and TRBJ1-1, with 7 positions matching TRBD1. This CDR3 is 15 amino acids long. Germline CDR1 is MNHEY and CDR2 is SMNVEV (reference sequence). The trim removed 10 bases at V and 0 bases at J, leaving 11 bases unmatched. DNA of the CDR3: TGTGCCACCCCCGCGGGACAGACTCTGAACACTGAAGCTTTCTTT. Translated, it gives CATPAGQTLNTEAFF.

The CDR3 DNA is TGCGCCAGCAGCTGGGGCTACTCCGAGCAGTACTTC. Its translation: CASSWGYSEQYF. J is TRBJ2-7 and V is TRBV5-1, with D tentatively TRBD1 (5 bases). The CDR3 spans 12 residues. The germline V gene has CDR1 SGHRS and CDR2 YFSETQ. V dropped 3 bases and J dropped 6 bases, with 10 bases sitting between them.

The chain uses TRBV19 and TRBJ1-2; D remains unclear. CDR1 and CDR2 from the germline V gene are LNHDA and SQIVND (reference sequence). CDR3 size: 13 residues. V lost 6 bases and J 5 bases, leaving 13 bases between the germline ends. The CDR3 coding sequence is TGTGCCAGTAGAGAGGAATCTGGGTATGGCTACACCTTC. Its translation: CASREESGYGYTF.

The gene calls are TRBV19 and TRBJ2-7, with 13 bases identical to TRBD2. This CDR3 has 15 residues. Trimming cost V 7 bases and J 12 bases; bases outside gene matches: 15. Looked up from germline, CDR1 is LNHDA and CDR2 is SQIVND (reference sequence). CDR3: CASTGTSGIRGGVYF. In DNA, the CDR3 is TGTGCCAGTACCGGGACTAGCGGGATTAGAGGCGGGGTGTACTTC. Together with reference TRBV19 and TRBJ2-7, the CDR3 gives the full variable domain: DGGITQSPKYLFRKEGQNVTLSCEQNLNHDAMYWYRQDPGQGLRLIYYSQIVNDFQKGDIAEGYSVSREKKESFPLTVTSAQKNPTAFYLCASTGTSGIRGGVYFGPGTRLTVT.

A remark on this clone: The sample contains more than one DNA sequence encoding this CDR3. This chain joins TRBV2 and TRBJ2-7, with 9 bases aligning to TRBD1. With 6 bases clipped from V and 4 bases from J, the junction kept 1 base outside the gene matches. The CDR3 runs to 12 residues. The germline CDR1 and CDR2 sequences are SNHLY and FYNNEI. The CDR3 coding sequence is TGTGCCAGCAGGGACAGGGGATACGAGCAGTACTTC. Translation: CASRDRGYEQYF.

The V call is TRBV27, the J call TRBJ2-3; 11 bases are a match to TRBD2. V dropped 4 bases and J dropped 0; count of bases not matched to a gene: 3. Looked up from germline, CDR1 is MNHEY and CDR2 is SMNVEV (reference sequence). The CDR3 is 16 residues long. The CDR3 protein is CASSSWTSGSTDTQYF. The CDR3 nucleotides are TGTGCCAGCAGTTCCTGGACTAGCGGGAGCACAGATACGCAGTATTTT.

The CDR3 DNA follows: TGTGCCAGCAGCCCCCGGGAGGACTATGGCTACACCTTC. Its protein is CASSPREDYGYTF. The V call is TRBV5-4, the J call TRBJ1-2; D is uncertain. The CDR3 is 13 residues long. Germline V gene sequence: CDR1 SGHNT, CDR2 YYREEE (reference sequence). With 4 bases removed from V and 3 bases from J, the gap between germline ends came to 10 bases.

The chain carries TRBV27 and TRBJ1-5; 7 positions match TRBD1. The CDR3 runs to 14 residues. Looked up from germline, CDR1 is MNHEY and CDR2 is SMNVEV (reference sequence). Germline trimming cut 6 bases from V and 5 bases from J; bases unmatched to any gene: 7. The CDR3 is CASSGQEQDQPQHF. The DNA of the CDR3 is TGTGCCAGCAGCGGACAGGAACAAGATCAGCCCCAGCATTTT.